This T cell receptor (beta chain) derives from a study of cytomegalovirus exposure and HLA in healthy donors. Findings and caveats of the study: The study recorded more than 150 TCR beta chains that were cytomegalovirus-associated.

From the approximately 120-subject validation cohort, which was separate from the approximately 670-subject first cohort, the donors were drawn. This clone was counted once. Its target is unknown. Generated by immunoSEQ multiplex PCR, the TCRdb table keeps only in-frame clones and is missing some. The table records 200,000 to 250,000 clones, approximately 87% of them present only once. Germline CDR1 MNHNS, CDR2 SASEGT. The V and J ends lost 9 bases and 7 bases, in that order; junction bases with no gene match: 6. The CDR3 extends over 13 amino acids. The sequence derives from a man aged 18 to 35 in good health and CMV-seronegative. The chain has TRBV6-1 and TRBJ1-6; the match to TRBD1 covers 7 bases. Sequencing was performed on PBMCs. The CDR3 sequence is CASIRDSNSPLHF. CDR3 in DNA: TGTGCCAGTATAAGGGACAGCAATTCACCCCTCCACTTT.